This T cell receptor (beta chain) was sequenced for a study of beta chain features in type 1 diabetes. Study conclusions and caveats: Among all four CD4+ subsets, Type 1 diabetes patients had TCRB CDR3s that were moderately but significantly shorter.

In this sample, this clone turned up a few times. No antigen is known for it. The CDR3 spans 10 residues. Germline CDR1 LNHDA, CDR2 SQIVND (reference sequence). V shed 11 bases and J shed 7 bases, with 11 bases lying between them. The entirety of the isolated RNA underwent reverse transcription, so expressed TCRB transcripts were sequenced. Some clones are missing from TCRdb's copy, which holds only in-frame ones; the method was immunoSEQ multiplex PCR. The table has 200,000 to 300,000 clones, 14% seen once. This sequence joins TRBV19 and TRBJ1-2; no reliable D call. The receptor comes from a man between 25 and 39 years old with type 1 diabetes. Sequenced: naive CD4+ T cells from blood. The CDR3 reads CAGRGLGYTF. The CDR3 DNA sequence: TGTGCCGGTCGAGGGCTTGGCTACACCTTC.